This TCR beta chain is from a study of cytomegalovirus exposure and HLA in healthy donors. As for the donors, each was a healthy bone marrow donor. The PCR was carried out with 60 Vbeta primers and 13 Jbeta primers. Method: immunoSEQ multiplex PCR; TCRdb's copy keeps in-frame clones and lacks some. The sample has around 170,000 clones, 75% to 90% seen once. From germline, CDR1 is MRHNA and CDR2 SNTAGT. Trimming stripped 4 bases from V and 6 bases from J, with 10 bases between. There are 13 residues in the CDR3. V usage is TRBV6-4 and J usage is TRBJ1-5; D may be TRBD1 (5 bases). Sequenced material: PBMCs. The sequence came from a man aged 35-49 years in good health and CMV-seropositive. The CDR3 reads CASSVGRTQPQHF. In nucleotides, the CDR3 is TGTGCCAGCAGTGTGGGGCGGACTCAGCCCCAGCATTTT.